A few counts support the clone carrying this T cell receptor (beta chain). Its target is not known. RNA was extracted and reverse transcribed into cDNA as the sequencing template. TCRdb's table, derived via immunoSEQ multiplex PCR, lists solely in-frame clones and lacks some. The sample has some 210,000 clones, more than 55% seen once; the top ten hold around 1.3%. The data were obtained in a study of CD8+ T cells in alopecia areata. This CDR3 region has 15 residues. Germline assignment: CDR1 GTSNPN and CDR2 SVGIG (reference sequence). V was clipped by 0 bases and J by 4 bases, with 15 bases between them. Findings and limits, study-wide: In scalp and blood during tofacitinib, many expanded lesional clones persisted. Significant decreases in scalp clonality and expanded CD8+ clones followed tofacitinib treatment. Resident alphabeta T cells of normal skin are also sequenced in scalp samples.

The sample's treatment: oral pan-JAK inhibitor, 5-10 mg twice daily. Source: CD4+ T cells sorted from blood, taken at roughly week 45, from a patient treated with tofacitinib. V and J are TRBV30 and TRBJ2-5; no firm D call. The origin of this receptor is a human donor with alopecia areata. CDR3 nucleotides: TGTGCCTGGAGTGTGGTTCTTGGCGGAACAGAGACCCAGTACTTC. Its protein is CAWSVVLGGTETQYF.